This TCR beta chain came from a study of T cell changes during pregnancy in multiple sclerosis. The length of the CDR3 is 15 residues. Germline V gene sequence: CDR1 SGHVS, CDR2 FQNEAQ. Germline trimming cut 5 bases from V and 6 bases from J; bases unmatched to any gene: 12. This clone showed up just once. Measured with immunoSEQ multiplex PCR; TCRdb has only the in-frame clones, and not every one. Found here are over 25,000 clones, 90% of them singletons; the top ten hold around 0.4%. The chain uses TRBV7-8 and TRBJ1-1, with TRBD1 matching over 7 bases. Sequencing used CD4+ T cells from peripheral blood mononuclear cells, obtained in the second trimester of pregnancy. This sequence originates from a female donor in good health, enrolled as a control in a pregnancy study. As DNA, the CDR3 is TGTGCCAGCAGCGCTCACCGACAGGGCTTGGCTGAAGCTTTCTTT. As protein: CASSAHRQGLAEAFF.